These T cell receptor beta chains were read from a single sample in a study of cytomegalovirus exposure and HLA in healthy donors. Assay: immunoSEQ multiplex PCR; the TCRdb copy retains only in-frame clones and omits some. The sample has roughly 180,000 clones; over 80% are singletons. Sequenced sample: PBMCs. All receptors derive from a boy aged 2 to 9 in good health and CMV-seronegative. CDR3s include the opening cysteine and the closing phenylalanine or tryptophan. The order of the fields is J gene, V gene, clone size, D gene, CDR3 DNA, CDR3 protein. The D gene is left open where the match is weak. Only some rows state a clone size, as once, few, many or a class for expanded clones.

J: TRBJ1-2
V: TRBV29-1
size: .
D: TRBD1
DNA: TGCAGCGTTGATCGACAAGTGGGACAGGCATACTATGGCTACACCTTC
CDR3: CSVDRQVGQAYYGYTF

J: TRBJ2-3
V: TRBV6-5
size: .
D: TRBD2
DNA: TGTGCCAGCGCCCTCGGGGGGGCCACAGATACGCAGTATTTT
CDR3: CASALGGATDTQYF

J: TRBJ1-1
V: TRBV10-1
size: few
D: .
DNA: TGCGCCAGCCCTAAGCCTGAAGCTTTCTTT
CDR3: CASPKPEAFF

J: TRBJ2-3
V: TRBV4-3
size: .
D: .
DNA: TGCGCCAGCAGCCAAGGAGACACAGCCACAGATACGCAGTATTTT
CDR3: CASSQGDTATDTQYF

J: TRBJ1-5
V: TRBV12-2
size: .
D: .
DNA: TGTGCAAGTCGCTTAGAACAGGAGAGTGGGAGCAATCAGCCCCAGCATTTT
CDR3: CASRLEQESGSNQPQHF

J: TRBJ2-3
V: TRBV5-6
size: once
D: TRBD2
DNA: TGTGCCAGCAGCCCGACTAGCGGGAGTGTGGATACGCAGTATTTT
CDR3: CASSPTSGSVDTQYF

J: TRBJ1-1
V: TRBV4-1
size: once
D: .
DNA: TGCGCCAGCAGCCAGCAACAGCACCTGAACACTGAAGCTTTCTTT
CDR3: CASSQQQHLNTEAFF

J: TRBJ2-1
V: TRBV6-5
size: .
D: .
DNA: TGTGCCAGCAGGGCTAGCAGATCCAATGAGCAGTTCTTC
CDR3: CASRASRSNEQFF

J: TRBJ2-3
V: TRBV29-1
size: .
D: TRBD2
DNA: TGCAGCGTTGATGGTTTGGCGGGAGAGGTCACAGATACGCAGTATTTT
CDR3: CSVDGLAGEVTDTQYF

J: TRBJ2-3
V: TRBV14
size: .
D: TRBD2
DNA: TGTGCCAGCAGCCAAGGGGCGGGAGCCACAGATACGCAGTATTTT
CDR3: CASSQGAGATDTQYF

J: TRBJ2-5
V: TRBV6-1
size: once
D: TRBD2
DNA: TGTGCCAGCAGTGTGGGGGGACTAGCGGGGCGACAAGAGACCCAGTACTTC
CDR3: CASSVGGLAGRQETQYF

J: TRBJ1-4
V: TRBV4-3
size: .
D: .
DNA: TGCGCCAGCAGCCAGGGGAGCCCAAATGAAAAACTGTTTTTT
CDR3: CASSQGSPNEKLFF

J: TRBJ2-3
V: TRBV4-3
size: .
D: .
DNA: TGCGCCAGCAGCCAAGTACCGGTCTCCCTAGAGGCAGATACGCAGTATTTT
CDR3: CASSQVPVSLEADTQYF

J: TRBJ2-1
V: TRBV28
size: .
D: .
DNA: TGTGCCAGCAGTCATTACAATGAGCAGTTCTTC
CDR3: CASSHYNEQFF

J: TRBJ2-7
V: TRBV21-1
size: .
D: .
DNA: TGTGCCAGCAGCAAAAGACCGGGACATCTCTACGAGCAGTACTTC
CDR3: CASSKRPGHLYEQYF

J: TRBJ2-2
V: TRBV6-1
size: .
D: .
DNA: TGTGCCAGCAGTGCCCACAGGGACACCGGGGAGCTGTTTTTT
CDR3: CASSAHRDTGELFF

J: TRBJ2-1
V: TRBV6-7
size: .
D: .
DNA: TGTGCCAGCAGTTACTCTGGGGGCCGACCCTACAATGAGCAGTTCTTC
CDR3: CASSYSGGRPYNEQFF

J: TRBJ2-1
V: TRBV5-8
size: .
D: TRBD1
DNA: TGTGCCAGCAGCTTGAGGACAGGGGGCGACATCAATGAGCAGTTCTTC
CDR3: CASSLRTGGDINEQFF

J: TRBJ1-6
V: TRBV7-8
size: .
D: TRBD1
DNA: TGTGCCAGCAGCTTAGCCAAGGTCGGGACAGGGACCATTAATTCACCCCTCCACTTT
CDR3: CASSLAKVGTGTINSPLHF

J: TRBJ2-7
V: TRBV19
size: .
D: TRBD1
DNA: TGTGCCAGTAGTATAGGGACAGGGGCGAACGAGCAGTACTTC
CDR3: CASSIGTGANEQYF

J: TRBJ1-1
V: TRBV30
size: .
D: .
DNA: TGTGCCTGGAGCGGAGTGTCGGGGTGGAGGAACACTGAAGCTTTCTTT
CDR3: CAWSGVSGWRNTEAFF

J: TRBJ2-3
V: TRBV7-9
size: .
D: .
DNA: TGTGCCAGCAGCTCCCATCACAGGGACCCAGATACGCAGTATTTT
CDR3: CASSSHHRDPDTQYF

J: TRBJ2-7
V: TRBV23-1
size: .
D: TRBD2
DNA: TGCGCCAGCAGTCAGGCGGGACTAGCGGGAGTACACGAGCAGTACTTC
CDR3: CASSQAGLAGVHEQYF

J: TRBJ1-2
V: TRBV6-1
size: .
D: TRBD1
DNA: TGTGCCAGCAGTGAAGTTTACAGGGATACTCCAGGGGGCATCGGTGGCTACACCTTC
CDR3: CASSEVYRDTPGGIGGYTF

J: TRBJ2-3
V: TRBV9
size: few
D: TRBD2
DNA: TGTGCCAGCAGCGACCATAGCGGGAGGGCCCGTCGGCTTTCCGCAGATACGCAGTATTTT
CDR3: CASSDHSGRARRLSADTQYF

J: TRBJ2-5
V: TRBV6-5
size: few
D: .
DNA: TGTGCCAGCACCCGACAGTCAATCCAAGAGACCCAGTACTTC
CDR3: CASTRQSIQETQYF

J: TRBJ1-1
V: TRBV29-1
size: .
D: .
DNA: TGCAGCGTTGAATCGGGGGAGGGCACTGAAGCTTTCTTT
CDR3: CSVESGEGTEAFF

J: TRBJ2-4
V: TRBV11-2
size: .
D: TRBD1
DNA: TGTGCCAGCAGCTCTATACGGGGACAGCCCGAAAACATTCAGTACTTC
CDR3: CASSSIRGQPENIQYF

J: TRBJ1-2
V: TRBV9
size: .
D: TRBD1
DNA: TGTGCCAGCAGCCGGGACAGTCATGCTAACTATGGCTACACCTTC
CDR3: CASSRDSHANYGYTF

J: TRBJ1-1
V: TRBV2
size: .
D: TRBD1
DNA: TGTGCCAGCAATACAGGGGACATTGAAGCTTTCTTT
CDR3: CASNTGDIEAFF

J: TRBJ1-1
V: TRBV6-5
size: .
D: .
DNA: TGTGCCAGCAGTTCGCTACAGATCCCCAACACTGAAGCTTTCTTT
CDR3: CASSSLQIPNTEAFF

J: TRBJ1-4
V: TRBV27
size: .
D: TRBD1
DNA: TGTGCCAGCAGTGGAGGGAACAGGGGGGAAAAACTGTTTTTT
CDR3: CASSGGNRGEKLFF

J: TRBJ1-2
V: TRBV27
size: few
D: TRBD1
DNA: TGTGCCAGCAGTCTTGAAGCGGACAGGAGCTATGGCTACACCTTC
CDR3: CASSLEADRSYGYTF

J: TRBJ2-2
V: TRBV6-5
size: .
D: TRBD2
DNA: TGTGCCAGCAGTTGGTCCGGGACTAGCAACACCGGGGAGCTGTTTTTT
CDR3: CASSWSGTSNTGELFF

J: TRBJ2-7
V: TRBV19
size: once
D: .
DNA: TGTGCCAGTAGTATAAGGGGCGGCAGATCCTACGAGCAGTACTTC
CDR3: CASSIRGGRSYEQYF

J: TRBJ2-5
V: TRBV19
size: .
D: TRBD2
DNA: TGTGCCAGTAGTATCACTAGCGGGGAGACCCAGTACTTC
CDR3: CASSITSGETQYF

J: TRBJ1-5
V: TRBV30
size: .
D: .
DNA: TGTGCCTGGAGGAGAGGACACGAGGGCAATCAGCCCCAGCATTTT
CDR3: CAWRRGHEGNQPQHF

J: TRBJ2-5
V: TRBV10-3
size: few
D: .
DNA: TGTGCCATCAGAGGACAGTTAGAGACCCAGTACTTC
CDR3: CAIRGQLETQYF

J: TRBJ2-1
V: TRBV7-2
size: .
D: .
DNA: TGTGCCAGCAGCTTAGCGTGGGACACTCAAGGATACAATGAGCAGTTCTTC
CDR3: CASSLAWDTQGYNEQFF

J: TRBJ1-2
V: TRBV5-6
size: .
D: .
DNA: TGTGCCAGCAGCTTGGCCTTCGCAGGGTGGATTTCTAACTATGGCTACACCTTC
CDR3: CASSLAFAGWISNYGYTF

J: TRBJ2-7
V: TRBV4-1
size: .
D: .
DNA: TGCGCCAGCAGCCAAGGGGGGGTCTCCTTTGAAGAGCAGTACTTC
CDR3: CASSQGGVSFEEQYF

J: TRBJ2-3
V: TRBV7-2
size: once
D: .
DNA: TGTGCCAGCAGCTTCGGCGCGGCCACAGATACGCAGTATTTT
CDR3: CASSFGAATDTQYF

J: TRBJ2-5
V: TRBV7-2
size: .
D: .
DNA: TGTGCCAGCAGCTCTCAGACCGGACAGTCCAAACAAGAGACCCAGTACTTC
CDR3: CASSSQTGQSKQETQYF